These 19 T cell receptor beta chains share one sample of origin, sequenced in a study of blood T cell repertoires in COVID-19. Repertoires were generated with immunoSEQ multiplex PCR, while TCRdb's copy carries only in-frame clones and drops some. Among 210,000 or so clones listed, around four fifths were seen once. Source material: peripheral blood. These receptors originate from an elderly woman with active or convalescent COVID-19.

The gene calls are TRBV7-2 and TRBJ1-1, with D perhaps TRBD1 (6 bases). The CDR3 has 15 amino acids. Per the germline V gene, CDR1 is SGHTA and CDR2 is FQGNSA. The V and J ends lost 5 bases and 1 base respectively, with 14 bases between them. The CDR3 reads CASSRGGAGNTEAFF. DNA of the CDR3: TGTGCCAGCAGCCGCGGGGGGGCGGGGAACACTGAAGCTTTCTTT.

The V gene is TRBV7-2, the J gene TRBJ2-7, with TRBD1 matching 7 bases. The CDR3 consists of 14 residues. Germline V gene lookup returns CDR1 SGHTA and CDR2 FQGNSA. Trimming cost V 5 bases and J 3 bases; bases outside gene matches: 7. The CDR3 reads CASSATGKSYEQYF. The DNA for the CDR3 is TGTGCCAGCAGCGCGACAGGGAAAAGCTACGAGCAGTACTTC.

The chain is built from TRBV3-1 (or the pseudogene TRBV3-2) and TRBJ2-7; D gene ambiguous. The CDR3 totals 12 residues. Germline-derived CDR1 and CDR2 are LGHDT and YNNKEL (reference sequence). V lost 0 bases and J lost 7, with 7 bases in between. CDR3 DNA: TGTGCCAGCAGCCAAGATCAGGTGGAGCAGTACTTC. Amino acids: CASSQDQVEQYF.

The chain has TRBV28 and TRBJ2-2; weak D call: TRBD2 (5 bases). The CDR3 consists of 15 residues. V was trimmed by 6 bases and J by 5 bases, leaving 16 bases between them. The germline V gene encodes CDR1 MDHEN and CDR2 SYDVKM. CDR3 DNA sequence: TGTGCCAGCAGCCTTCACTCTTCGGGGACCGGGGAGCTGTTTTTT. This gives the protein CASSLHSSGTGELFF.

The sample holds one count of this clone. This chain uses TRBV6-2 or TRBV6-3 with TRBJ2-2; 10 positions match TRBD2. The V and J ends lost 2 bases and 4 bases, in that order; junction bases with no gene match: 10. The CDR3 loop spans 18 amino acids. The V gene's germline CDR1 is MNHEY and CDR2 SVGEGT. Written as DNA, the CDR3 is TGTGCCAGCAGTTACGAGTCTAGCGGGAGAGGCGGCACCGGGGAGCTGTTTTTT. This gives the protein CASSYESSGRGGTGELFF.

The V gene is TRBV19, the J gene TRBJ1-2, with 8 bases aligning to TRBD1. CDR1 and CDR2 from the germline V gene are LNHDA and SQIVND (reference sequence). Trimming cost V 10 bases and J 0 bases; bases outside gene matches: 4. The CDR3 totals 13 residues. The CDR3 DNA follows: TGTGCCACTGAACAGGGGGCTAACTATGGCTACACCTTC. Its translation is CATEQGANYGYTF.

The J gene is TRBJ2-7, the V gene TRBV6-2 or TRBV6-3; D possibly corresponds to TRBD1 (5 bases). The CDR3 has 12 residues. From germline, CDR1 is MNHEY and CDR2 SVGEGT. V was shortened by 5 bases and J by 4 bases, with 9 bases between the two germline ends. Here the CDR3 DNA reads TGTGCCAGCAGTCCCCAGGGTTACGAGCAGTACTTC. Translation: CASSPQGYEQYF.

V and J are TRBV11-3 and TRBJ1-1, with a weak D call TRBD1 (5 bases). The CDR3 is 14 residues long. Germline V gene sequence: CDR1 SGHNT, CDR2 YENEEA. Trimming removed 4 bases at V and 1 base at J, with 10 bases between. The CDR3 DNA sequence: TGTGCCAGCAGCTCAAGCGGGGGGAACACTGAAGCTTTCTTT. It yields the protein CASSSSGGNTEAFF.

The rearrangement links TRBV28 to TRBJ2-7, with no clear D. V was clipped by 4 bases and J by 6 bases, with 10 bases between them. The length of the CDR3 is 12 residues. Germline V CDR1 and CDR2: MDHEN, SYDVKM. The CDR3 DNA follows: TGTGCCAGCAGTTCCCCGGGTCGCGAGCAGTACTTC. This gives the protein CASSSPGREQYF.

The V call is TRBV5-1, the J call TRBJ2-2, with D uncertain. In germline, CDR1 is SGHRS, CDR2 YFSETQ. CDR3 length: 15 residues. V was trimmed by 0 bases and J by 3 bases, leaving 9 bases between them. The CDR3 nucleotides read TGCGCCAGCAGCTTGGATGGAGTCTACACCGGGGAGCTGTTTTTT. Encoded protein: CASSLDGVYTGELFF.

The rearrangement links TRBV7-9 to TRBJ2-5; 10 nucleotides align to TRBD2. CDR1 is SEHNR, CDR2 FQNEAQ, per germline (reference sequence). J lost 5 bases, V lost 4 bases, and 10 bases had no gene match. The CDR3 extends over 16 amino acids. The CDR3 sequence: CASSSSGRTIRETQYF. The CDR3 DNA is TGTGCCAGCAGCTCTAGCGGGAGAACCATCCGGGAGACCCAGTACTTC.

The chain combines TRBV7-2 with TRBJ1-6; TRBD1 matches 10 bases. Germline values: CDR1 SGHTA, CDR2 FQGNSA. Trimming at V came to 1 base and at J to 0 bases, leaving 6 bases not matched to a gene. The CDR3 runs to 19 residues. CDR3 residues: CASSLVGGQGSSYNSPLHF. CDR3 sequence (DNA): TGTGCCAGCAGCTTAGTAGGGGGACAGGGGAGCTCCTATAATTCACCCCTCCACTTT.

The rearrangement uses TRBV5-1 and TRBJ1-2; 7 bases are a match to TRBD1. CDR1 SGHRS and CDR2 YFSETQ come from the germline V gene. V gave up 3 bases and J gave up 2 bases; unmatched junction bases: 7. The CDR3 is 15 amino acids. In DNA, the CDR3 is TGCGCCAGCAGCTCCGTGGGACAGCTGAACTATGGCTACACCTTC. It encodes CASSSVGQLNYGYTF.

The chain links TRBV5-1 to TRBJ2-2; possible D gene TRBD1, 6 bases. The length of the CDR3 is 17 residues. Germline V gene data show CDR1 as SGHRS and CDR2 as YFSETQ. V lost 6 bases and J 4 bases, leaving 22 bases between the germline ends. The CDR3 nucleotides read TGCGCCAGCACCAACATAAGAACAGGGAAGGCCACCGGGGAGCTGTTTTTT. It translates to CASTNIRTGKATGELFF.

The rearrangement joins TRBV3-1 (or the pseudogene TRBV3-2) to TRBJ1-3, with D possibly matching TRBD1 (6 bases). The V and J ends lost 0 bases and 4 bases respectively, with 10 bases between them. The germline CDR1 and CDR2 sequences are LGHDT and YNNKEL (reference sequence). The length of the CDR3 is 15 residues. CDR3 amino acids: CASSQDHRAGNTIYF. Here the CDR3 DNA reads TGTGCCAGCAGCCAAGATCACAGGGCGGGAAACACCATATATTTT.

The V call is TRBV27, the J call TRBJ1-5, with D possibly matching TRBD1 (6 bases). V dropped 5 bases and J dropped 0 bases, with 8 bases sitting between them. The CDR3 is made up of 14 amino acids. CDR1 is MNHEY, CDR2 SMNVEV, per germline (reference sequence). Here the CDR3 DNA reads TGTGCCAGCAGTAAGGGGGATAGCAATCAGCCCCAGCATTTT. Protein sequence: CASSKGDSNQPQHF.

This chain joins TRBV5-1 and TRBJ1-5, with 11 positions matching TRBD1. Germline loops: CDR1 SGHRS, CDR2 YFSETQ. CDR3 length: 17 residues. The ends lost 4 bases at V and 3 bases at J; junction bases unmatched: 9. CDR3 in DNA: TGCGCCAGCAGCCCGGGGACAGGGGGAGAGCACAATCAGCCCCAGCATTTT. Its translation is CASSPGTGGEHNQPQHF. The full variable domain, completed using reference TRBV5-1 and TRBJ1-5, is KAGVTQTPRYLIKTRGQQVTLSCSPISGHRSVSWYQQTPGQGLQFLFEYFSETQRNKGNFPGRFSGRQFSNSRSEMNVSTLELGDSALYLCASSPGTGGEHNQPQHFGDGTRLSIL.

The V call is TRBV7-3, the J call TRBJ1-1, with D possibly TRBD1 on 5 matching bases. CDR3 length: 13 residues. Trimming took off 5 bases at V and 4 bases at J, with 11 bases between the two ends. Germline V gives CDR1 SGHTA, CDR2 FQGTGA. CDR3 amino acids: CASSAGVSTEAFF. CDR3 DNA: TGTGCCAGCAGCGCGGGGGTTAGCACTGAAGCTTTCTTT.

V and J are TRBV7-2 and TRBJ1-1; TRBD1 matches 7 bases. CDR1 is SGHTA, CDR2 FQGNSA, per germline. V lost 2 bases, J lost 8 bases, and 8 bases stayed unmatched. The CDR3 loop spans 14 amino acids. CDR3 nucleotide sequence: TGTGCCAGCAGCTTAATTGAAGGGGGACAGGAAGCTTTCTTT. This encodes CASSLIEGGQEAFF.